These 5 T cell receptor beta chains share one sample of origin, sequenced in a study of T cells after yellow fever vaccination. TCRdb redid the calling of the 5' RACE reads with MiXCR, one entry per CDR3 protein. Altogether some 340,000 distinct CDR3 sequences are present, over 8.5% being singletons, with the ten largest covering less than 3.5%. The specimen was CD4+ T cells sorted from PBMCs, collected 45 days after the yellow fever booster vaccination. The receptors were gathered from a man between 18 and 35 years old who received the YFV17D yellow fever vaccine.

V and J are TRBV2 and TRBJ2-3; 8 bases fit TRBD1. The V segment lost 5 bases and the J segment 1 base; nucleotides outside the gene matches: 5. This CDR3 has 15 amino acids. Germline V gene sequence: CDR1 SNHLY, CDR2 FYNNEI. This CDR3 is CASSLDRDGTDTQYF. The CDR3 DNA reads TGTGCCAGCAGTCTGGACAGGGACGGCACAGATACGCAGTATTTT.

This clonotype has a handful of counts. The chain uses TRBV12-3 or TRBV12-4 and TRBJ1-2; 7 nucleotides align to TRBD1. V shed 7 bases, J shed 0 bases, and the junction held 5 bases outside the gene matches. The CDR3 consists of 14 residues. The CDR3: CASTPDRANYGYTF. CDR3 DNA: TGTGCCAGCACCCCTGACAGGGCTAACTATGGCTACACCTTC.

The chain uses TRBV6-5 and TRBJ1-2; 7 positions match TRBD1. The CDR3 sequence is 13 residues long. Germline values: CDR1 MNHEY, CDR2 SVGAGI. V trimming: 6 bases; J trimming: 4 bases; junction bases outside the gene matches: 5. CDR3 region: CASREAGGYGYTF. The CDR3 DNA follows: TGTGCCAGCAGAGAAGCAGGGGGCTATGGCTACACCTTC.

This clonotype showed up many times. The chain carries TRBV7-9 and TRBJ1-5, with 7 bases aligning to TRBD1. Per germline, CDR1 SEHNR and CDR2 FQNEAQ (reference sequence). The J segment lost 6 bases and the V segment lost 5 bases, leaving 10 bases of the junction unmatched. The CDR3 totals 15 residues. CDR3 sequence reads: CASSEGQTLGQPQHF. In DNA, the CDR3 is TGTGCCAGCAGCGAGGGACAGACTTTAGGTCAGCCCCAGCATTTT.

V and J are TRBV5-6 and TRBJ2-3, with 7 bases aligning to TRBD2. With V trimmed by 0 bases and J by 2 bases, 6 bases remained unmatched. The germline V gene has CDR1 SGHDT and CDR2 YYEEEE. This CDR3 comprises 16 residues. CDR3 in DNA: TGTGCCAGCAGCTTGGCCAGGGACTATCTCACAGATACGCAGTATTTT. This gives the protein CASSLARDYLTDTQYF.